Below are 6 T cell receptor beta chains sequenced from a single sample in a study of blood T cell repertoires in COVID-19. The method was immunoSEQ multiplex PCR; TCRdb's version includes in-frame clones alone and lacks a portion of them. This sample has 150,000 to 200,000 clones, with approximately 79% found just once. The sample was peripheral blood. These receptors all stem from a woman aged 80 or older with acute or convalescent COVID-19.

The chain employs TRBV7-8 and TRBJ2-1; 10 nucleotides agree with TRBD2. Trimming removed 1 base from V and 6 bases from J; junction bases left unmatched: 6. CDR1 and CDR2 (germline): SGHVS, FQNEAQ. The length of the CDR3 is 16 residues. The CDR3 is CASSLGGSGRPNEQFF. The CDR3, as DNA: TGTGCCAGCAGCTTAGGGGGTAGCGGGAGGCCCAATGAGCAGTTCTTC.

The chain recombines TRBV2 with TRBJ2-2; D not certain. The germline V and J ends were trimmed by 7 bases and 4 bases, with 10 bases remaining between them. The CDR3 loop spans 13 amino acids. The V gene's germline CDR1 is SNHLY and CDR2 FYNNEI. CDR3 residues: CASTDQVTGELFF. The CDR3 DNA reads as TGTGCCAGCACCGACCAGGTCACCGGGGAGCTGTTTTTT.

V and J are TRBV28 and TRBJ2-7; 7 nucleotides agree with TRBD2. V dropped 4 bases and J dropped 7; count of bases not matched to a gene: 10. This CDR3 has 14 amino acids. In germline, CDR1 is MDHEN, CDR2 SYDVKM. In DNA, the CDR3 is TGTGCCAGCAGTTCCGCTAGCGGCAGAGGGGAGCAGTACTTC. This translates into CASSSASGRGEQYF. The complete variable domain, with remaining parts taken from reference TRBV28 and TRBJ2-7, reads DVKVTQSSRYLVKRTGEKVFLECVQDMDHENMFWYRQDPGLGLRLIYFSYDVKMKEKGDIPEGYSVSREKKERFSLILESASTNQTSMYLCASSSASGRGEQYFGPGTRLTVT.

The chain combines TRBV6-6 with TRBJ1-5; D is undetermined. Trimming removed 0 bases at V and 1 base at J, with 10 bases between. This CDR3 region has 16 residues. The germline V gene has CDR1 MNHNY and CDR2 SVGAGI (reference sequence). CDR3 nucleotide sequence: TGTGCCAGCAGTTACTCTCGCGGGTTCAGCAATCAGCCCCAGCATTTT. Protein product: CASSYSRGFSNQPQHF.

CDR3 sequence: CASSGTGTASPLHF. The DNA of the CDR3 is TGTGCCAGCAGCGGGACAGGGACTGCTTCACCCCTCCACTTT. V gene TRBV9 combines with J gene TRBJ1-6; TRBD1 aligns across 8 bases. V shed 3 bases, J shed 9 bases, and the junction held 5 bases outside the gene matches. The CDR3 has 14 residues. Germline V gene sequence: CDR1 SGDLS, CDR2 YYNGEE.

The chain employs TRBV6-5 and TRBJ2-4; D is unclear. The CDR3 is 16 residues long. V dropped 2 bases and J dropped 1 base, with 12 bases sitting between them. Germline CDR1 reads MNHEY; CDR2 reads SVGAGI. The chain's CDR3 is CASSYAPLSAKNIQYF. CDR3 in DNA: TGTGCCAGCAGTTACGCGCCTTTGAGTGCCAAAAACATTCAGTACTTC.